One sample yielded the 5 T cell receptor beta chains listed below, sequenced in a study of T cell responses to AZD1222 COVID-19 vaccine. Produced via immunoSEQ multiplex PCR; TCRdb's table is partial and in-frame only. The table lists about 120,000 clones, 88% of them singletons. The specimen was peripheral blood, collected on day 0 of AZD1222 vaccination. The origin of the receptors is an adult in good health.

This chain connects TRBV7-3 to TRBJ2-6; no firm D call. CDR1 is SGHTA, CDR2 FQGTGA, per germline. Deletions cut 3 bases from V and 0 bases from J, with 6 bases between. There are 15 residues in the CDR3. For the CDR3, the DNA is TGTGCCAGCAGCTTTGACCACTCTGGGGCCAACGTCCTGACTTTC. Amino acids: CASSFDHSGANVLTF.

The chain employs TRBV5-1 and TRBJ2-3; the match to TRBD1 covers 7 bases. Germline V lookup: CDR1 SGHRS, CDR2 YFSETQ. The CDR3 loop spans 15 amino acids. Trimming took 4 bases from V and 0 from J; bases not matched to a gene: 5. The DNA for the CDR3 is TGCGCCAGCAGCATGGACAGGACAAGCACAGATACGCAGTATTTT. Its protein is CASSMDRTSTDTQYF.

V is TRBV19 and J is TRBJ1-4; D ambiguous. V shed 4 bases and J shed 16 bases, with 10 bases lying between them. The length of the CDR3 is 10 residues. Germline values: CDR1 LNHDA, CDR2 SQIVND (reference sequence). DNA for the CDR3: TGTGCCAGTAGTAGCAACGCTCCGTTTTTT. Protein product: CASSSNAPFF.

The rearrangement uses TRBV6-5 and TRBJ1-1; D possibly corresponds to TRBD1 (6 bases). CDR1 MNHEY and CDR2 SVGAGI come from the germline V gene. V lost 6 bases, J lost 1 base, and 9 bases lay in between. There are 13 residues in the CDR3. The CDR3 nucleotides read TGTGCCAGCAGCAGGACAGCGAACACTGAAGCTTTCTTT. Protein: CASSRTANTEAFF.

V is TRBV13 and J is TRBJ2-7; D might be TRBD1 (6 bases). This CDR3 comprises 15 residues. With 0 bases removed from V and 5 bases from J, the gap between germline ends came to 14 bases. In germline, CDR1 is PRHDT, CDR2 FYEKMQ (reference sequence). The chain's CDR3 is CASSLGFQGSNEQYF. CDR3 DNA sequence: TGTGCCAGCAGCTTAGGGTTCCAGGGGTCAAACGAGCAGTACTTC. The whole variable domain, remainder taken from reference TRBV13 and TRBJ2-7, is AAGVIQSPRHLIKEKRETATLKCYPIPRHDTVYWYQQGPGQDPQFLISFYEKMQSDKGSIPDRFSAQQFSDYHSELNMSSLELGDSALYFCASSLGFQGSNEQYFGPGTRLTVT.